This T cell receptor beta chain emerged from a study of PD-L1 blockade in urothelial cancer. Sequencing was performed with immunoSEQ multiplex PCR; in TCRdb, only in-frame clones are kept and a portion is missing. This table holds 48,000 or so clones, approximately 78% found once. The V end was cut by 3 bases, the J end by 4 bases, with 19 bases between. This CDR3 is built from 17 residues. CDR1 is SGHDT, CDR2 YYEEEE, per germline. Sample time point: peripheral blood 6 weeks after treatment start. This TCR derives from a man between 65 and 85 years old with urothelial cancer. The sample was PBMCs, taken around atezolizumab (anti-PD-L1) treatment. The genes are TRBV5-6 and TRBJ2-2; TRBD1 is a possible D gene (5 bases). DNA of the CDR3: TGTGCCAGCAGCTCCCCTGGGGCAGAATTTTCCACCGGGGAGCTGTTTTTT. Protein sequence: CASSSPGAEFSTGELFF.